This T cell receptor (beta chain) was documented in a study of CD8 T cells in Susac syndrome. Deletions cut 1 base from V and 8 bases from J, with 14 bases between. The CDR3 totals 14 residues. Germline lookup yields CDR1 LGHNA and CDR2 YSLEER. An input of about 0.45 to 1 ug of RNA was subjected to reverse transcription using random hexamers. It was immunoSEQ multiplex PCR that amplified TCR beta CDR3 across 54 Vbeta and 13 Jbeta. In TCRdb, the immunoSEQ multiplex PCR reads were re-called with MiXCR into one record per CDR3 protein. The sample comprises a few hundred thousand distinct CDR3 sequences, about 88% of which are singletons, and approximately 0.18% rests with the top ten. The T cells that were sequenced for TCR beta were CD8+ and CD4+ cells from blood. Purification of the CD8+ and CD4+ T cells relied on negative isolation, and TEMRA cells underwent FACS enrichment.

The chain employs TRBV4-3 and TRBJ1-2; the D gene is possibly TRBD1 (5 bases). Sequencing input: CD8+ T cells from PBMCs. This sequence was found in a human donor with multiple sclerosis. CDR3 loop: CASSQVEGLRGYTF. CDR3 coding DNA: TGCGCCAGCAGCCAAGTGGAGGGGCTTAGGGGCTACACCTTC.